This T cell receptor beta chain was recovered during a study of blood T cells in healthy people across ages. Broader study findings: The unknown donor CMV status may have confounded expanded clonotype changes. Measured against age, TCR beta diversity per million T cells decreased in a roughly linear manner. It was held that diversity estimates obtained from one million T cells represented underestimates.

A second PCR of 7 to 11 cycles used a sample-barcoded 5' primer and a J-beta primer mix. TCRdb re-analysed the 5' RACE reads in MiXCR, keeping a single row per CDR3 protein. This sample has more than 1,400,000 distinct CDR3 sequences; around 39% occur once, and the top ten carry under 8%. This CDR3 has 14 residues. The V gene's germline CDR1 is ENHRY and CDR2 SYGVKD. Donors were systemically healthy Caucasian individuals from Russia aged 6 to 90 years. In the case of this clonotype: The antigen is undetermined.

The material sequenced was blood. The rearrangement uses TRBV10-3 and TRBJ2-4; no clear D. The assigned J gene may be wrong: the sequence end matches TRBJ2-7 better. This TCR was sampled from a young woman in good health. The CDR3 bases are TGTGCCATCAGTGAGCCGGACGGTAACTACGAGCAGTACTTC. It yields the protein CAISEPDGNYEQYF.